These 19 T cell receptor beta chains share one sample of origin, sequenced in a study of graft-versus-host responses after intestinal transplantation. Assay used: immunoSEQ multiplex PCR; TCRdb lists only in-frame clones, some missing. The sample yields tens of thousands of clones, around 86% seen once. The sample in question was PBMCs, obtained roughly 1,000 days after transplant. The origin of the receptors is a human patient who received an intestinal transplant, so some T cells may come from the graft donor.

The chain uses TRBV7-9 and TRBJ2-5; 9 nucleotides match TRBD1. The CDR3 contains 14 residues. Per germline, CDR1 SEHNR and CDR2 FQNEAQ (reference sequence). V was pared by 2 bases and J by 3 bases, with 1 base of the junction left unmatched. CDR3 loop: CASSLRDREETQYF. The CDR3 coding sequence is TGTGCCAGCAGCTTAAGGGACAGGGAAGAGACCCAGTACTTC. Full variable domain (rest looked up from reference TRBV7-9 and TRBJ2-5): DTGVSQNPRHKITKRGQNVTFRCDPISEHNRLYWYRQTLGQGPEFLTYFQNEAQLEKSRLLSDRFSAERPKGSFSTLEIQRTEQGDSAMYLCASSLRDREETQYFGPGTRLLVL.

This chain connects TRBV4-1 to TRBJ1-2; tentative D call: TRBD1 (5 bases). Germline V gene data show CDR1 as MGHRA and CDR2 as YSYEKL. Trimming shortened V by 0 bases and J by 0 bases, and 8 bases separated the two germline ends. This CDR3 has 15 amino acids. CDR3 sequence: CASSQETASNYGYTF. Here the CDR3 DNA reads TGCGCCAGCAGCCAAGAGACAGCTTCTAACTATGGCTACACCTTC.

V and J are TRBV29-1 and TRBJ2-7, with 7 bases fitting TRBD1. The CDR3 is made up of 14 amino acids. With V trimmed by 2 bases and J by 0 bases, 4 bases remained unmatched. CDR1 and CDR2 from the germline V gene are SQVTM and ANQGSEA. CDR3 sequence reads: CSVELEGASYEQYF. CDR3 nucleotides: TGCAGCGTTGAATTAGAGGGGGCCTCCTACGAGCAGTACTTC.

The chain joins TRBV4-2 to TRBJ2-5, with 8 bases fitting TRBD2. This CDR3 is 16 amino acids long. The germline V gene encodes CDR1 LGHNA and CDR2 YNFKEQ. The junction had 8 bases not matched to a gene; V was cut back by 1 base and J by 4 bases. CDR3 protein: CASSQARLAPRETQYF. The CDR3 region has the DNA TGTGCCAGCAGCCAAGCCCGACTAGCGCCCAGAGAGACCCAGTACTTC.

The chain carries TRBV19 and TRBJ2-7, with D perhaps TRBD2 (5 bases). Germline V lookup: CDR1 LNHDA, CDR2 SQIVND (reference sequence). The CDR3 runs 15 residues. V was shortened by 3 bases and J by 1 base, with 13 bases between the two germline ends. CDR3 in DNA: TGTGCCAGTAGTATGGAGCCTCGGGGTTCCTACGAGCAGTACTTC. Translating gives CASSMEPRGSYEQYF.

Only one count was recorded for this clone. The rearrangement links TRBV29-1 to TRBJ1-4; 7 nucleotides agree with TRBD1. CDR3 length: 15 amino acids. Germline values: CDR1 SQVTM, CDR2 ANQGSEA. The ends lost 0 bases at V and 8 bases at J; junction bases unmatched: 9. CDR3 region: CSVEDPVRGSEKLFF. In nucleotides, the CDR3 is TGCAGCGTTGAAGATCCGGTCAGGGGGAGCGAAAAACTGTTTTTT.

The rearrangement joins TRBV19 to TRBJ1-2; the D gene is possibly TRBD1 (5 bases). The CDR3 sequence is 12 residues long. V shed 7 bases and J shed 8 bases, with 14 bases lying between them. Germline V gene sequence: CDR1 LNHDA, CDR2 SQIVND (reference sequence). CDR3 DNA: TGTGCCAGTATAGAGCAGGGACGCGGCTACACCTTC. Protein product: CASIEQGRGYTF.

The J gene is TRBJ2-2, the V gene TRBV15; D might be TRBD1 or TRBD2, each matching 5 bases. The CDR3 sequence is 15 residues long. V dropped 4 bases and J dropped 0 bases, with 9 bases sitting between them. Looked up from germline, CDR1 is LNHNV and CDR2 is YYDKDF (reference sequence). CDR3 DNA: TGTGCCACCAGCACCGGGGCTTCGAACACCGGGGAGCTGTTTTTT. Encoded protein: CATSTGASNTGELFF.

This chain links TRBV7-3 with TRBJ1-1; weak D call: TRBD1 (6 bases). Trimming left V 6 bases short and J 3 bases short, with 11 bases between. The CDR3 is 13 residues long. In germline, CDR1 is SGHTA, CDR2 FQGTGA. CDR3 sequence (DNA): TGTGCCAGCAGTGCAACAGGGCACACTGAAGCTTTCTTT. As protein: CASSATGHTEAFF.

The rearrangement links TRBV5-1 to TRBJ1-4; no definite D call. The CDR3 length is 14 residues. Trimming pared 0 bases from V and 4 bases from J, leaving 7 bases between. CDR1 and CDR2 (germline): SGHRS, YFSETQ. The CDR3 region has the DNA TGCGCCAGCAGCTTGGAGCTGTATAATGAAAAACTGTTTTTT. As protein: CASSLELYNEKLFF.

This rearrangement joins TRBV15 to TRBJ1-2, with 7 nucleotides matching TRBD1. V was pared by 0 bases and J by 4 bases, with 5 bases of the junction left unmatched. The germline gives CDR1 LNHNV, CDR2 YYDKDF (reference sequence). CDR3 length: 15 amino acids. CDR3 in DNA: TGTGCCACCAGCAGAGATCCGGGACAGAGCTATGGCTACACCTTC. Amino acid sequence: CATSRDPGQSYGYTF.

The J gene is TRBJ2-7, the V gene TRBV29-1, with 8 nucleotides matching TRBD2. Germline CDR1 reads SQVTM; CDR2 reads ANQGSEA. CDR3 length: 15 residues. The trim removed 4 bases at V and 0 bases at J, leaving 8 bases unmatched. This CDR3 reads CSVGGLSGSSYEQYF. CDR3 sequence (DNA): TGCAGCGTTGGAGGGTTGAGCGGGAGCTCCTACGAGCAGTACTTC.

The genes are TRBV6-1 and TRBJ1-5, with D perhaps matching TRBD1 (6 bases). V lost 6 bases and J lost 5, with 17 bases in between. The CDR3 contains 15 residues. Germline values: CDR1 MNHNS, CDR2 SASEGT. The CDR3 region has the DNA TGTGCCAGCAGCTTCGAACAGGGTTCGTATCAGCCCCAGCATTTT. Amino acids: CASSFEQGSYQPQHF.

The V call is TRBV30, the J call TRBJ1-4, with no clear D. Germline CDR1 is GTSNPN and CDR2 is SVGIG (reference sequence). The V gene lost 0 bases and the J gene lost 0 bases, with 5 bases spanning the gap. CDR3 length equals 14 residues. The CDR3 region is CAWSVGSTNEKLFF. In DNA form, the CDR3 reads TGTGCCTGGAGTGTAGGCTCAACTAATGAAAAACTGTTTTTT.

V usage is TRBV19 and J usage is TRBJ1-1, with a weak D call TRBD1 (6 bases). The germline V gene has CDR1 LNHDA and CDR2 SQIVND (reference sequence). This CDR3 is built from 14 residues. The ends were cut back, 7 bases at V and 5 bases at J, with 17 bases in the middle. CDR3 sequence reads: CASKKMGGRTEAFF. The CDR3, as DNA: TGTGCCAGTAAGAAAATGGGGGGCCGGACTGAAGCTTTCTTT.

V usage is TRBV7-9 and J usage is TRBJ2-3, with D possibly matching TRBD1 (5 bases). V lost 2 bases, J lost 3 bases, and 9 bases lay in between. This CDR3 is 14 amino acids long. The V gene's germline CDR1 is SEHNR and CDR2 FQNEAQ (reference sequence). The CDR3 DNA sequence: TGTGCCAGCAGCTTAAAGGGGCGGACAGATACGCAGTATTTT. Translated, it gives CASSLKGRTDTQYF.

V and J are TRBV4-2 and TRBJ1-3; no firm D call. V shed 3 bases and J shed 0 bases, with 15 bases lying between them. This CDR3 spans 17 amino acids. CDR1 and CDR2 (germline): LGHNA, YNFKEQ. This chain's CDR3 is CASSHKRGSVSGNTIYF. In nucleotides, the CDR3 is TGTGCCAGCAGCCACAAACGTGGGTCGGTCTCTGGAAACACCATATATTTT.

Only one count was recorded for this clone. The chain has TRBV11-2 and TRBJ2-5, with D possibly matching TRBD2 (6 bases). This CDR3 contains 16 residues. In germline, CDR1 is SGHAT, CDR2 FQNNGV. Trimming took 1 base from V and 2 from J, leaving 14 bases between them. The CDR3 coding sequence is TGTGCCAGCAGCTTAGTGGACTACCCACTTCAAGAGACCCAGTACTTC. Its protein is CASSLVDYPLQETQYF. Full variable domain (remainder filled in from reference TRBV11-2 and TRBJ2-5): EAGVAQSPRYKIIEKRQSVAFWCNPISGHATLYWYQQILGQGPKLLIQFQNNGVVDDSQLPKDRFSAERLKGVDSTLKIQPAKLEDSAVYLCASSLVDYPLQETQYFGPGTRLLVL.

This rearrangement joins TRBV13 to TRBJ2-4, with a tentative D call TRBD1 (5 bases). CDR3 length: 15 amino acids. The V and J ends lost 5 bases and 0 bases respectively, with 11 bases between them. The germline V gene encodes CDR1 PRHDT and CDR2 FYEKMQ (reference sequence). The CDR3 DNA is TGTGCCAGCAGCGCCTTGACAGTAGCCAAAAACATTCAGTACTTC. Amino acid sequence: CASSALTVAKNIQYF.